This T cell receptor (beta chain) was documented in a study of Ad26.COV2.S vaccination and SARS-CoV-2 variants. Whole-study findings and limits: Individuals receiving vaccine had higher spike-specific TCR breadth than placebo recipients did.

Only one count was recorded for this clone. The antigen is unknown. The treatment was: roughly 19 received Ad26.COV2.S at low or high dose, single or two shots; roughly 5 received placebo; per-sample allocation not given. Samples analyzed were those drawn on day 63 after the first vaccine or placebo injection. The study used a vaccine consisting of an Ad26 vector that expressed Wuhan-strain SARS-CoV-2 spike. The CDR3 sequence is 13 residues long. Germline-derived CDR1 and CDR2 are SGHAT and FQNNGV. J gave up 1 base and V 6 bases, and 2 bases lay outside the gene matches. Clones were read by immunoSEQ multiplex PCR, and TCRdb kept only the in-frame ones, dropping some. The sample contains approximately 450,000 clones, approximately 90% of which appear only once.

Sample: peripheral blood, taken in a trial of Ad26.COV2.S vaccine versus placebo. This sequence was found in a person aged 18-60 years who received the Ad26.COV2.S COVID-19 vaccine or a placebo. The J gene is TRBJ2-7, the V gene TRBV11-2, with TRBD2 matching 8 bases. This CDR3 is CASSSGDSYEQYF. The CDR3 nucleotides read TGTGCCAGCAGTAGCGGGGATTCCTACGAGCAGTACTTC.